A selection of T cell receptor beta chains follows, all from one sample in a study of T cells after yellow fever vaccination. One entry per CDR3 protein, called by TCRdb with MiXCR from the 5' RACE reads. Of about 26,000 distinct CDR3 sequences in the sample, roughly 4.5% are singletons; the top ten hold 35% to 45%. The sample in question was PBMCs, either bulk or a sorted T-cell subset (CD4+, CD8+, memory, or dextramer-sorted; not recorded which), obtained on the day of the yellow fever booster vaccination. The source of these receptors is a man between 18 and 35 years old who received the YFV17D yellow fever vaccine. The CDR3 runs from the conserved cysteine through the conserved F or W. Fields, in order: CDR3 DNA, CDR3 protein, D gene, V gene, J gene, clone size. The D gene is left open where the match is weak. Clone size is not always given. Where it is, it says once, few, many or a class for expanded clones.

TGTGCCAGCAGCTTAGGGGATACGCAGTATTTT	CASSLGDTQYF	.	TRBV11-2	TRBJ2-3	many
TGTGCCAGCAGCTCGCCCCCCGACGGGACCGGGGAGACCCAGTACTTC	CASSSPPDGTGETQYF	.	TRBV7-6	TRBJ2-5	many
TGTGCCAGCAGCCGGGACAGAAATCAGCCCCAGCATTTT	CASSRDRNQPQHF	TRBD1	TRBV12-3/TRBV12-4	TRBJ1-5	many
TGCGCCAGCAGCTGGGGGACTAGCGGGGGTATAGATACGCAGTATTTT	CASSWGTSGGIDTQYF	TRBD2	TRBV5-1	TRBJ2-3	.
TGCGCCAGCAGCTTGGAGGTGGGGTCCCCAGATACGCAGTATTTT	CASSLEVGSPDTQYF	.	TRBV5-1	TRBJ2-3	many
TGCGCCAGCAGCCAATCGGATAGAGGGACATCTGGGGCCAACGTCCTGACTTTC	CASSQSDRGTSGANVLTF	.	TRBV4-3	TRBJ2-6	many
TGCGCCAGCAGCTCTACGGGGGGGTCGAAAGAGACCCAGTACTTC	CASSSTGGSKETQYF	TRBD2	TRBV5-1	TRBJ2-5	many
TGTGCCAGCAGTGAAGGCGGGGGGGCCGCAGATACGCAGTATTTT	CASSEGGGAADTQYF	TRBD2	TRBV6-4	TRBJ2-3	many
TGTGCCAGCAGCCCTTACTTGGGGGCTGGTGAAGCTTTCTTT	CASSPYLGAGEAFF	.	TRBV7-9	TRBJ1-1	many
TGTGCCAGCAAACCAGGGGGTGCTTTTGGCTACACCTTC	CASKPGGAFGYTF	TRBD1	TRBV27	TRBJ1-2	many
TGTGCCAGCGAGAGGGGGGCCCAGGAGACCCAGTACTTC	CASERGAQETQYF	.	TRBV2	TRBJ2-5	many
TGTGCCTGGAGTGTAGGTGGTGGGGTCTACGAGCAGTACTTC	CAWSVGGGVYEQYF	.	TRBV30	TRBJ2-7	many
TGTGCCAGCAGCCCAACTCACGGGGGGTTCGGCTATGGCTACACCTTC	CASSPTHGGFGYGYTF	.	TRBV7-6	TRBJ1-2	many
TGTGCCAGCAGCTTAGCGGGACTAGCGGGGGGGCCTTGGGGCTCTGGGGCCAACGTCCTGACTTTC	CASSLAGLAGGPWGSGANVLTF	TRBD2	TRBV7-9	TRBJ2-6	many
TGCGCCAGCAGTGAGGCGGGAGGGGATACGCAGTATTTT	CASSEAGGDTQYF	TRBD2	TRBV10-1	TRBJ2-3	.
TGTGCCAGCAGCTTTGGCGGCGGGTTGACATCAGATACGCAGTATTTT	CASSFGGGLTSDTQYF	.	TRBV7-3	TRBJ2-3	.
TGTGCCAGCAGCTGGGGCAGGGGGCTCGCTGAAGCTTTCTTT	CASSWGRGLAEAFF	TRBD1	TRBV7-2	TRBJ1-1	many
TGTGCCAGTGCCCGTGTTGGAGATACGCAGTATTTT	CASARVGDTQYF	.	TRBV7-2	TRBJ2-3	many
TGTGCCAGCAGCGTAGGGGGGGCTGGGGCCAACGTCCTGACTTTC	CASSVGGAGANVLTF	.	TRBV9	TRBJ2-6	few
TGCAGTGCTAGACATTTGACAGGGTGGGACACTGAAGCTTTCTTT	CSARHLTGWDTEAFF	TRBD1	TRBV20-1	TRBJ1-1	many
TGTGCCAGCTCACCGCCGGGGGCGCGGTACACTGAAGCTTTCTTT	CASSPPGARYTEAFF	.	TRBV18	TRBJ1-1	many
TGCAGTGCCATTCTTCACACAGTCGATGGCTACACCTTC	CSAILHTVDGYTF	.	TRBV20-1	TRBJ1-2	many
TGTGCCAGCAGTGACCGGGGGGGGAGCACAGATACGCAGTATTTT	CASSDRGGSTDTQYF	TRBD2	TRBV6-4	TRBJ2-3	many
TGCAGTGCCAGGGGACAGGATAATTCACCCCTCCACTTT	CSARGQDNSPLHF	TRBD1	TRBV20-1	TRBJ1-6	many
TGCGCCAGCAGATCTTCGACCCCGATTGGTGGCAGGGAGGATACGCAGTATTTT	CASRSSTPIGGREDTQYF	.	TRBV5-1	TRBJ2-3	many
TGTGCCAGCAGCCAAGGTGGGAGGGGGCACGGAGATACGCAGTATTTT	CASSQGGRGHGDTQYF	.	TRBV5-4	TRBJ2-3	few
TGTGCCAGCAGCTTGTTTGAGGAGCAGTTCTTC	CASSLFEEQFF	.	TRBV5-4	TRBJ2-1	.
TGTGCCAGCAGTGAACAGGGTAACACTGAAGCTTTCTTT	CASSEQGNTEAFF	.	TRBV2	TRBJ1-1	many
TGTGCCAGCAGCCAAGGCCCGGGACTCCTTCAGTTCTTC	CASSQGPGLLQFF	.	TRBV4-2	TRBJ2-1	many
TGTGCCAGCAGCTTAGGCCTCGGGGGCGAAGATACGCAGTATTTT	CASSLGLGGEDTQYF	.	TRBV13	TRBJ2-3	many
TGTGCCAGCAGTTATGGCCAGGACAGATACGAGCAGTACTTC	CASSYGQDRYEQYF	.	TRBV6-6	TRBJ2-7	many
TGTGCCAGCAGCTTGCTCCTAGCGGGGGGCAGGACCGGGGAGCTGTTTTTT	CASSLLLAGGRTGELFF	TRBD2	TRBV5-6	TRBJ2-2	many
TGTGCCAGCAGTCTTCTAGCGGGGGAGGATACGCAGTATTTT	CASSLLAGEDTQYF	TRBD2	TRBV12-3/TRBV12-4	TRBJ2-3	many
TGTGCCAGCAGCCCAACAAGGGGGGCCCTTACTGAAGCTTTCTTT	CASSPTRGALTEAFF	.	TRBV9	TRBJ1-1	many
TGTGCCAGCACCCAAGGAGACAGGGCCACCGGGGAGCTGTTTTTT	CASTQGDRATGELFF	TRBD1	TRBV6-5	TRBJ2-2	many
TGTGCCAGCAGCACACTCAGGGTCACCGGGGAGCTGTTTTTT	CASSTLRVTGELFF	.	TRBV7-9	TRBJ2-2	many
TGTGCCAGCAGCTCCATGGGGCGGGGGAGGTTAGAGACCCAGTACTTC	CASSSMGRGRLETQYF	TRBD2	TRBV7-2	TRBJ2-5	many
TGTGCCAGCAGTTTATACACGAAGAACACCGGGGAGCTGTTTTTT	CASSLYTKNTGELFF	.	TRBV12-3/TRBV12-4	TRBJ2-2	many
TGTGCCAGCAGCCAAGATCAGGGACTAGGCGCAGATACGCAGTATTTT	CASSQDQGLGADTQYF	TRBD2	TRBV4-2	TRBJ2-3	many
TGTGCCAGCAGTTTTCGGGGAAAACTATACTACGAGCAGTACTTC	CASSFRGKLYYEQYF	.	TRBV12-3/TRBV12-4	TRBJ2-7	many
TGTGCCAGCAGCTTCAGGACCAGTAGCTCCTATAATTCACCCCTCCACTTT	CASSFRTSSSYNSPLHF	.	TRBV7-2	TRBJ1-6	many
TGTGCCAGCAGCTCTCTAGCGGGGACCTACAATGAGCAGTTCTTC	CASSSLAGTYNEQFF	TRBD2	TRBV5-5	TRBJ2-1	few
TGTGCCAGCGGGCACAGGGGAGGGACAGATACGCAGTATTTT	CASGHRGGTDTQYF	.	TRBV5-5	TRBJ2-3	many
TGCGCCAGCAGCTTGGGCACTGAAGCTTTCTTT	CASSLGTEAFF	.	TRBV5-1	TRBJ1-1	many
TGTGCCAGCAGGGGTGAGACTAGCGGGGTATCGGAGACCCAGTACTTC	CASRGETSGVSETQYF	TRBD2	TRBV12-3/TRBV12-4	TRBJ2-5	many
TGTGCCAGCAGTGGACAGGGGGATAATTCACCCCTCCACTTT	CASSGQGDNSPLHF	TRBD1	TRBV25-1	TRBJ1-6	many
.	CASSSSGGVNSYEQYF	.	TRBV7-2	TRBJ2-7	few
TGCGCCAGCAGTGAGTTCGTACAGGGGGGTATGGGCAATCAGCCCCAGCATTTT	CASSEFVQGGMGNQPQHF	TRBD1	TRBV10-1	TRBJ1-5	many
TGTGCCAGCAGCTTAGGACTAGCGGGGGGGCCGGGCACAGATACGCAGTATTTT	CASSLGLAGGPGTDTQYF	TRBD2	TRBV7-2	TRBJ2-3	many
TGTGCCAGCAGCCCCTCGGGACTCCAAGAGACCCAGTACTTC	CASSPSGLQETQYF	.	TRBV3-1	TRBJ2-5	many
TGTGCCAGCTCCGCCCCAGAGCAGGACGCCTACACCTTC	CASSAPEQDAYTF	.	TRBV18	TRBJ1-2	many
TGTGCCAGCAGCCTTGGGGACGGCTACTTCTATGGCTACACCTTC	CASSLGDGYFYGYTF	.	TRBV3-1	TRBJ1-2	many
TGCAGTGCTAGAGCGGCGGGGGGCCACACAGATACGCAGTATTTT	CSARAAGGHTDTQYF	TRBD2	TRBV20-1	TRBJ2-3	many
TGTGCCAGCAGCCAGCAGGAGTACCAAGAGACCCAGTACTTC	CASSQQEYQETQYF	.	TRBV7-9	TRBJ2-5	.
TGTGCCAGCAGCTTGGACGCGGAGACCCAGTACTTC	CASSLDAETQYF	.	TRBV5-5	TRBJ2-5	many
TGCGCCAGCAGTGCCGGGGGCATGGGGGAGACCCAGTACTTC	CASSAGGMGETQYF	.	TRBV5-1	TRBJ2-5	many
TGCAGTGCTCCCGGGACAGCTAATTCACCCCTCCACTTT	CSAPGTANSPLHF	TRBD1	TRBV20-1	TRBJ1-6	many
TGCGCCAGCAGCCAAGGAGCTGGACAGCTAACCTCTGGAAACACCATATATTTT	CASSQGAGQLTSGNTIYF	.	TRBV4-3	TRBJ1-3	many
TGTGCCAGCAGTAGGACTAGCGGGGGGGCCAGTGAGCAGTTCTTC	CASSRTSGGASEQFF	TRBD2	TRBV12-3/TRBV12-4	TRBJ2-1	many